This T cell receptor (beta chain) was identified during a study of CD8+CD57+ T cells in acquired aplastic anemia. V lost 3 bases to trimming and J lost 8 bases; unmatched junction nucleotides: 18. Per germline, CDR1 MGHRA and CDR2 YSYEKL. The CDR3 is 20 amino acids. This clonotype was seen many times. Using genomic DNA as the template, TCR beta VDJ and CDR3 profiling was carried out. TCRdb used MiXCR to reprocess the reads, holding one entry per CDR3 protein. Here the sample spans about 140,000 distinct CDR3 sequences, around 41% being singletons. J is TRBJ2-4 and V is TRBV4-1, with 14 bases fitting TRBD2. The clonotype was recovered from a human donor in good health, serving as a control. The sequencing sample was made of sorted CD4+, CD8+, or CD8+CD57+ T cells (not recorded which) from PBMCs. CDR3 amino acids: CASSHTPGLAGGLSGDIQYF. CDR3 DNA: TGCGCCAGCAGCCATACCCCTGGACTAGCGGGAGGCCTCAGCGGGGACATTCAGTACTTC.